This T cell receptor beta chain appears in the sequencing data of a study of CD8+ T cells in alopecia areata. Study at large: Severity of treated patients was scored by affected scalp percentage.

Treatment described: oral pan-JAK inhibitor, 5-10 mg twice daily. CDR3 size: 17 residues. CDR1 GTSNPN and CDR2 SVGIG come from the germline V gene (reference sequence). Germline trimming cut 2 bases from V and 8 bases from J; bases unmatched to any gene: 10. Points from the study as a whole: Especially in alopecia totalis/universalis, lesional scalp showed greater clonality than normal scalp did.

Comments on this clone: What it binds is unknown.

TCR sequencing used cDNA made by reverse transcription of extracted RNA. Generated by immunoSEQ multiplex PCR, the TCRdb table keeps only in-frame clones and is missing some. The sample consists of approximately 160,000 clones, approximately 57% of them appearing once. Material: CD4+ T cells sorted from blood, obtained at week 24, from a patient treated with tofacitinib. The clonotype originates from a human donor with alopecia areata. The chain employs TRBV30 and TRBJ2-1, with TRBD2 identical over 15 bases. The CDR3 DNA reads as TGTGCCTGGAGTTTCTGGACTAGCGGGGGGGCCTGGGATGAGCAGTTCTTC. Translated: CAWSFWTSGGAWDEQFF.